Presented here are 22 T cell receptor beta chains from one specimen sequenced in a study of response to subunit inactivated influenza vaccine (dated by TCRdb to the late 2010s). The protocol used for the library was RT-PCR. The sample was run on an Illumina HiSeq 2500. The public reads were reprocessed in TCRdb via fastp at Q25 and MiXCR, keeping in-frame beta chains. Entries that share a CDR3 protein sequence are merged under the most common genes and DNA. Counted in this sample were 500,000 to 750,000 distinct CDR3 sequences; 13% to 15% of them appeared once. The ten largest account for roughly 10% of the sample. The sequencing here drew on PBMCs from blood, taken roughly 13 days after vaccination. These TCRs come from a man aged 45-65 years who received an inactivated influenza vaccine. Donor details come from another sample of the same person, matched by shared clones.

There are many counts of this clonotype. This chain connects TRBV29-1 to TRBJ2-1, with 10 bases lining up with TRBD2. The CDR3 consists of 14 residues. The junction had 6 bases not matched to a gene; V was cut back by 5 bases and J by 5 bases. Germline-derived CDR1 and CDR2 are SQVTM and ANQGSEA. CDR3 sequence: CSVPTSGSHNEQFF. DNA of the CDR3: TGCAGCGTTCCGACTAGCGGGTCTCACAATGAGCAGTTCTTC.

V is TRBV28 and J is TRBJ1-5; no definite D call. The CDR3 length is 16 residues. The V end lost 6 bases, the J end lost 3 bases, and 18 bases lay between the germline ends. From germline, CDR1 is MDHEN and CDR2 SYDVKM. CDR3 protein: CASRSSGETFNQPQHF. CDR3 nucleotides: TGTGCCAGCAGATCCTCGGGTGAGACTTTCAATCAGCCCCAGCATTTT.

This clonotype was picked up many times. This chain connects TRBV7-6 to TRBJ2-1; 10 bases match TRBD2. V was clipped by 3 bases and J by 0 bases; unmatched bases: 8. The CDR3 is made up of 18 amino acids. Germline lookup yields CDR1 SGHVS and CDR2 FNYEAQ. The CDR3 reads CASSLYSGGPFSYNEQFF. CDR3 DNA: TGTGCCAGCAGCTTGTATAGCGGGGGGCCCTTCTCCTACAATGAGCAGTTCTTC.

This clonotype was observed a few times. This chain uses TRBV25-1 with TRBJ1-2; D not certain. CDR3 length equals 11 residues. With 5 bases removed from V and 8 bases from J, the gap between germline ends came to 9 bases. Germline-derived CDR1 and CDR2 are MGHDK and SYGVNS. CDR3 nucleotide sequence: TGTGCCAGCAGTAAAGGGTCCGGCTACACCTTC. Its protein product is CASSKGSGYTF.

The rearrangement joins TRBV11-2 to TRBJ1-1; D is undetermined. The CDR3 has 14 residues. Germline-derived CDR1 and CDR2 are SGHAT and FQNNGV. Trimming removed 0 bases at V and 1 base at J, with 6 bases between. The CDR3 is CASSLDLKNTEAFF. For the CDR3, the DNA is TGTGCCAGCAGCTTAGATCTAAAGAACACTGAAGCTTTCTTT.

This clonotype was seen only a few times. V usage is TRBV7-9 and J usage is TRBJ2-1, with 9 bases aligning to TRBD2. The CDR3 loop spans 17 amino acids. J was trimmed by 3 bases and V by 4 bases; bases with no gene match: 10. The V gene's germline CDR1 is SEHNR and CDR2 FQNEAQ (reference sequence). CDR3 residues: CASSSRTSVRGYNEQFF. For the CDR3, the DNA is TGTGCCAGCAGCTCCCGGACTAGCGTTAGGGGCTACAATGAGCAGTTCTTC. The entire variable domain, with the rest obtained from reference TRBV7-9 and TRBJ2-1, is as follows: DTGVSQNPRHKITKRGQNVTFRCDPISEHNRLYWYRQTLGQGPEFLTYFQNEAQLEKSRLLSDRFSAERPKGSFSTLEIQRTEQGDSAMYLCASSSRTSVRGYNEQFFGPGTRLTVL.

This clonotype was detected a few times. This CDR3 is CASSLVSGTSGKTGELFF. CDR3 DNA sequence: TGTGCCAGCAGCTTAGTTTCCGGGACTAGCGGGAAGACCGGGGAGCTGTTTTTT. The V and J genes are TRBV7-8 and TRBJ2-2; 13 bases are shared with TRBD2. Per the germline V gene, CDR1 is SGHVS and CDR2 is FQNEAQ. The V and J ends lost 1 base and 5 bases, in that order; junction bases with no gene match: 7. The CDR3 has 18 amino acids.

This clonotype appeared a few times. The rearrangement uses TRBV15 and TRBJ1-5; TRBD1 aligns across 9 bases. The germline CDR1 and CDR2 sequences are LNHNV and YYDKDF (reference sequence). With V trimmed by 3 bases and J by 5 bases, 5 bases remained unmatched. CDR3 length: 15 amino acids. This CDR3 is CATSSLQGAHQPQHF. The CDR3 nucleotides read TGTGCCACCAGCAGTTTACAGGGGGCCCATCAGCCCCAGCATTTT.

This chain joins TRBV20-1 and TRBJ1-1; D not certain. Trimming cost V 5 bases and J 6 bases, with 10 bases left between them. The CDR3 sequence is 11 residues long. The germline gives CDR1 DFQATT, CDR2 SNEGSKA (reference sequence). The CDR3 sequence is CSAPTVSEAFF. Here the CDR3 DNA reads TGCAGTGCTCCAACAGTCTCTGAAGCTTTCTTT.

This clonotype was recorded a few times. The chain links TRBV28 to TRBJ1-5, with D tentatively TRBD1 (6 bases). Deletions cut 4 bases from V and 7 bases from J, with 17 bases between. The CDR3 has 15 amino acids. CDR1 MDHEN and CDR2 SYDVKM come from the germline V gene. The DNA of the CDR3 is TGTGCCAGCAGTTCCACCCACAGGGTCCGCCAGCCCCAGCATTTT. Amino acids: CASSSTHRVRQPQHF.

This clonotype was recorded a few times. The chain has TRBV4-1 and TRBJ2-1, with D hard to call. The CDR3 contains 17 residues. Trimming left V 6 bases short and J 3 bases short, with 21 bases between. Germline-derived CDR1 and CDR2 are MGHRA and YSYEKL. The CDR3 is CASSLTALTAGYNEQFF. In nucleotides, the CDR3 is TGCGCCAGCAGTCTAACCGCTTTGACGGCAGGCTACAATGAGCAGTTCTTC.

The chain couples TRBV9 to TRBJ2-1, with 10 bases identical to TRBD2. Germline CDR1 SGDLS, CDR2 YYNGEE. V was pared by 6 bases and J by 4 bases, with 7 bases of the junction left unmatched. The CDR3 spans 15 residues. The CDR3 nucleotides are TGTGCCAGCAACGAAGGACTAGCGGTTTACAATGAGCAGTTCTTC. It encodes CASNEGLAVYNEQFF.

At least ten counts were recorded for this clonotype. The rearrangement joins TRBV7-2 to TRBJ1-1, with TRBD1 as a possible D gene (6 bases). This CDR3 region has 13 residues. V was clipped by 5 bases and J by 5 bases, with 12 bases between them. Germline CDR1 SGHTA, CDR2 FQGNSA. CDR3 DNA sequence: TGTGCCAGCAGCATCGGGGGCGGTACTGAAGCTTTCTTT. Its protein is CASSIGGGTEAFF. Complete variable domain (other parts from reference TRBV7-2 and TRBJ1-1): GAGVSQSPSNKVTEKGKDVELRCDPISGHTALYWYRQSLGQGLEFLIYFQGNSAPDKSGLPSDRFSAERTGGSVSTLTIQRTQQEDSAVYLCASSIGGGTEAFFGQGTRLTVV.

This clonotype has at least ten counts. The gene calls are TRBV4-1 and TRBJ2-5, with 12 positions matching TRBD2. Germline CDR1 reads MGHRA; CDR2 reads YSYEKL. This CDR3 contains 15 residues. Trimming removed 3 bases from V and 5 bases from J; junction bases left unmatched: 4. CDR3 in amino acids: CASSQTSGGVETQYF. CDR3 in DNA: TGCGCCAGCAGCCAGACTAGCGGGGGCGTCGAGACCCAGTACTTC.

The J gene is TRBJ2-1, the V gene TRBV7-9; 7 bases map to TRBD2. The germline V gene has CDR1 SEHNR and CDR2 FQNEAQ (reference sequence). This CDR3 spans 13 amino acids. V shed 5 bases, J shed 6 bases, and the junction held 4 bases outside the gene matches. CDR3: CASSDGGFNEQFF. CDR3 nucleotides: TGTGCCAGCAGCGACGGGGGGTTCAATGAGCAGTTCTTC.

This clonotype has just a few counts. The rearrangement uses TRBV7-2 and TRBJ2-3; 9 nucleotides line up with TRBD1. The germline V gene encodes CDR1 SGHTA and CDR2 FQGNSA. The CDR3 sequence is 16 residues long. Losses at the gene ends were 5 bases for V and 1 base for J; bases not matched to a gene: 7. The CDR3, as DNA: TGTGCCAGCAGCCAGTTCCGGGACAGGGGCACAGATACGCAGTATTTT. It translates to CASSQFRDRGTDTQYF.

There are a few counts of this clonotype. The chain carries TRBV28 and TRBJ1-6; TRBD1 agrees at 10 bases. With 6 bases clipped from V and 9 bases from J, the junction kept 5 bases outside the gene matches. The CDR3 has 14 amino acids. Germline V gene data show CDR1 as MDHEN and CDR2 as SYDVKM. CDR3 in amino acids: CASRLGQGVSPLHF. The CDR3 bases are TGTGCCAGCAGACTCGGACAGGGGGTTTCACCCCTCCACTTT.

The V call is TRBV6-2 or TRBV6-3, the J call TRBJ1-4; D unclear. Germline V gives CDR1 MNHEY, CDR2 SVGEGT. The CDR3 runs to 12 residues. V gave up 6 bases and J gave up 5 bases, with 7 bases separating them. This CDR3 reads CASRDPNEKLFF. CDR3 sequence (DNA): TGTGCCAGCAGGGACCCGAATGAAAAACTGTTTTTT.

This clonotype was seen a few times. The chain joins TRBV6-1 to TRBJ2-5, with D maybe TRBD1 (6 bases). From germline, CDR1 is MNHNS and CDR2 SASEGT. V lost 10 bases and J lost 4, with 16 bases in between. This CDR3 contains 13 residues. The CDR3 here is CATSTGKSETQYF. The CDR3 coding sequence is TGTGCCACCTCAACAGGGAAATCAGAGACCCAGTACTTC.

This clonotype was counted at least ten times. The V call is TRBV29-1, the J call TRBJ2-5, with D possibly matching TRBD1 (5 bases). Germline CDR1 and CDR2: SQVTM and ANQGSEA. V lost 4 bases and J 4 bases, leaving 13 bases between the germline ends. This CDR3 is built from 13 residues. Written as DNA, the CDR3 is TGCAGCGTTGCAGGACAAGACGGAGAGACCCAGTACTTC. It encodes CSVAGQDGETQYF.

This chain uses TRBV7-9 with TRBJ2-2; D not resolved. Between the trimmed V and J ends, which lost 5 bases and 0 bases, there was a span of 13 bases. CDR1 is SEHNR, CDR2 FQNEAQ, per germline (reference sequence). The CDR3 is made up of 16 amino acids. CDR3 DNA sequence: TGTGCCAGCAGCGAGTCTTTTAATCCGAACACCGGGGAGCTGTTTTTT. Its translation is CASSESFNPNTGELFF.

The chain recombines TRBV5-4 with TRBJ2-7, with TRBD2 matching 11 bases. V lost 3 bases and J lost 2; bases outside the gene matches: 4. The germline gives CDR1 SGHNT, CDR2 YYREEE (reference sequence). CDR3 length: 15 residues. CDR3: CASSSGTSGTYEQYF. Written as DNA, the CDR3 is TGTGCCAGCAGCTCCGGGACTAGCGGAACCTACGAGCAGTACTTC. Full variable domain (rest looked up from reference TRBV5-4 and TRBJ2-7): ETGVTQSPTHLIKTRGQQVTLRCSSQSGHNTVSWYQQALGQGPQFIFQYYREEENGRGNFPPRFSGLQFPNYSSELNVNALELDDSALYLCASSSGTSGTYEQYFGPGTRLTVT.